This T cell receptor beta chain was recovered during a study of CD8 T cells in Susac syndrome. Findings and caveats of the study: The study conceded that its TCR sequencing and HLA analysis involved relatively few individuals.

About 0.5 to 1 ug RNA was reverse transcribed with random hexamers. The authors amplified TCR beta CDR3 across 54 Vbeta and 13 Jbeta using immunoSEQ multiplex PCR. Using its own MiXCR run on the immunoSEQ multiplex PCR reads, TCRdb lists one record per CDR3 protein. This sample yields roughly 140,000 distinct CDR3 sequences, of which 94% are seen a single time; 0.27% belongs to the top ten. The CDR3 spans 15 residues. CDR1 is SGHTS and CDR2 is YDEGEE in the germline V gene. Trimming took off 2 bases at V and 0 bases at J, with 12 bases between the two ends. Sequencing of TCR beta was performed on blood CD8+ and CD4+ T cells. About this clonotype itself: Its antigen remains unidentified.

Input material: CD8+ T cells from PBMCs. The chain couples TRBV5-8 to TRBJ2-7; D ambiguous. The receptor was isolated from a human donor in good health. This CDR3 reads CASSLVRLSSYEQYF. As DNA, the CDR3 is TGTGCCAGCAGCTTAGTGCGACTTAGCTCCTACGAGCAGTACTTC.